This section outlines one T cell receptor beta chain sequence together with its context. The data were obtained in a study of technical replicates of blood from a few donors. The CDR3 loop spans 13 amino acids. V was pared by 4 bases and J by 2 bases, with 9 bases between. Per the germline V gene, CDR1 is LGHNA and CDR2 is YNFKEQ. The method was immunoSEQ multiplex PCR; TCRdb's version includes in-frame clones alone and lacks a portion of them. The sample holds fewer than 65,000 clones, approximately 87% seen once. The sample consisted of PBMCs. The receptor was derived from a human donor in good health. Some clones in this sample may be carry-over from other donors' samples. V and J are TRBV4-2 and TRBJ2-7; D is perhaps TRBD1 (7 bases). The CDR3 DNA sequence: TGTGCCAGCAGCCCCAGGGGGGCCTACGAGCAGTACTTC. Translated, it gives CASSPRGAYEQYF.